The rows below give T cell receptor beta chains drawn from one sample of a study of tumor-infiltrating lymphocytes in primary liver carcinoma. TCRdb called the multiplex PCR reads again in MiXCR, with one record for every CDR3 protein. The sample holds about 22,000 distinct CDR3 sequences, about 84% seen once. What was sequenced was liver tumor tissue from sampling region 2. All receptors come from a woman younger than 45 with primary liver carcinoma and hepatitis B virus infection. Both conserved end residues are part of each CDR3. A D gene is named only where the DNA matches it firmly. Only some rows state a clone size, as once, few, many or a class for expanded clones.

D,J,V,size,DNA,CDR3
NA,TRBJ2-3,TRBV7-9,NA,TGTGCCAGCAGATCGGCACGAGGGGTTAGCACAGATACGCAGTATTTT,CASRSARGVSTDTQYF
NA,TRBJ1-4,TRBV5-6,NA,TGTGCCAGTAGCTCGGCTTGGTTGAGTGAAAAACTGTTTTTT,CASSSAWLSEKLFF
NA,TRBJ2-2,TRBV11-2,NA,TGTGCTAGCAGCTCCGATCCCCAATTGAGCACCGGGGAGCTGTTTTTT,CASSSDPQLSTGELFF
NA,TRBJ2-3,TRBV20-1,many,TGCAGTGCTAGAGCGACTCTAGGGGGCACAGATACGCAGTATTTT,CSARATLGGTDTQYF
TRBD2,TRBJ2-3,TRBV6-6,NA,TGTGCCAGCAGTTATCGGCGGGGGAACATAGATACGCAGTATTTT,CASSYRRGNIDTQYF
NA,TRBJ2-6,TRBV4-3,NA,TGTGCCAGCAGCCAAGGGAGTAGCGAGATAGGCTCGGGGGCCAACGCCCTGACTTTC,CASSQGSSEIGSGANALTF
NA,TRBJ2-1,TRBV4-3,NA,TGCGCCAGGAGCCAAGATGCGGGAAGTTCCTACCATGAGCAGTTCTTC,CARSQDAGSSYHEQFF
NA,TRBJ2-1,TRBV11-2,NA,TGTGCAAGCAAATCCCGGGACTCGGCCCACCAAGAGACCCAGTTCTTC,CASKSRDSAHQETQFF
NA,TRBJ2-4,TRBV20-1,NA,TGCAGCGCCGAGGGGGGCGCTACCAAAAACATTCAGTACTTC,CSAEGGATKNIQYF
NA,TRBJ2-7,TRBV6-1,medium-sized,TGTGCCAGCAGTGATTCACATTCTGGATCCGAGCAGTACTTC,CASSDSHSGSEQYF
NA,TRBJ2-1,TRBV14,NA,TGCGCCAGCAGCCAACGCAATGAGCACTTCTTC,CASSQRNEHFF
NA,TRBJ2-7,TRBV5-4,medium-sized,TGTGCCAGCAGCTATGAGGGGGACCCCATTTGGGGGGGCGAGCAGTACTTC,CASSYEGDPIWGGEQYF
TRBD1,TRBJ2-5,TRBV11-2,NA,TGTACCAGCAGCACCAGGACAGGCCTCCAAGAGACACAGTACTTC,CTSSTRTGLQETQYF
NA,TRBJ1-1,TRBV10-3,NA,TGTGCCATCAGCACCGGGACAACGCTGAACACTAATGCTTTCTTC,CAISTGTTLNTNAFF
NA,TRBJ2-7,TRBV4-3,NA,TGCGCCAGTAGCCAAGCTGCGACGAGGGGTCACATTAGCTACGAGCAGTACTTC,CASSQAATRGHISYEQYF
TRBD1,TRBJ1-5,TRBV11-2,NA,TGTGCCAGCAGTCTTGGGACAGGCGCTCATCAGCCCCAGCATTTT,CASSLGTGAHQPQHF
NA,TRBJ1-1,TRBV5-1,NA,TGCGCCAGCAGTTCGGACCGTTGGAACATTGAAGCTTTCTTT,CASSSDRWNIEAFF
NA,TRBJ2-7,TRBV11-2,NA,TGTGCCAGCGGCTTTCCGGCGGGGTACGAACAATACTTC,CASGFPAGYEQYF
TRBD2,TRBJ2-1,TRBV20-1,many,TGCAGTGCTAGTCTCGCTAGCGGGAGGTATAGGTACAATGAGCAGTTCTTC,CSASLASGRYRYNEQFF
NA,TRBJ2-2,TRBV13,NA,TGTGCCAGCAGGTTCCAGACAGCGAACACCTGGGAGCTGTTTTTT,CASRFQTANTWELFF
NA,TRBJ2-7,TRBV4-1,NA,TGCGCCAGCAGCCGACGGGGTTCAGCGAACGAGCAGTACTTC,CASSRRGSANEQYF
TRBD2,TRBJ2-1,TRBV11-2,NA,TGTCCCAGCACTACTAGCGGGAACTCCTACAATGAGCAGTTCTTC,CPSTTSGNSYNEQFF
TRBD2,TRBJ2-5,TRBV28,once,TGTGCCAGCAGTTGGGGACTAGCGAACGACAAAGAGACCCAGTACTTC,CASSWGLANDKETQYF
NA,TRBJ2-1,TRBV10-3,NA,TGTGCCATCAGTGAGTCTAGGGCGGCCGATGGGCAGTTCTTC,CAISESRAADGQFF
NA,TRBJ1-6,TRBV5-4,NA,TGTGGTAGCACCCCAAGGGCGGGGGATAATTCACCCCTCCACTTT,CGSTPRAGDNSPLHF
NA,TRBJ2-3,TRBV4-3,NA,TGCGCCAGCAGCCATTCGGTCTGGCTGGGTGATCCCAATAATACGCAGTATTTT,CASSHSVWLGDPNNTQYF
TRBD1,TRBJ2-5,TRBV30,NA,TGTACCTGGGACAGGCCTAGGAAGACCCAGTACTTC,CTWDRPRKTQYF
NA,TRBJ1-6,TRBV9,NA,TGTGGCAGCAGCGTCGGGTCGTCCATAAATTCACCCCTCCACTTT,CGSSVGSSINSPLHF
NA,TRBJ2-2,TRBV6-5,NA,TGTGCCAGCAGTCTCACGGGACTGAACACCGGGGAACTGTTTTTT,CASSLTGLNTGELFF
NA,TRBJ2-7,TRBV29-1,NA,TGCACCGTTGAACGGGGGTCCGTCCCCCGATGGGACTTC,CTVERGSVPRWDF
NA,TRBJ2-2,TRBV7-9,many,TGTGCCAAAACAAGGGGAACGAACACCGGGGAGCTGTTTTTT,CAKTRGTNTGELFF
NA,TRBJ1-1,TRBV30,NA,TGTGACTGCACTAAGGGACGGAATATTGAAGCTTTCTTT,CDCTKGRNIEAFF
NA,TRBJ2-1,TRBV4-2,NA,TGTGGCAGCAGCCAAATAGTGAGCGTCCGAAGCTCCTGCAATGAGCAGTTCTTC,CGSSQIVSVRSSCNEQFF
NA,TRBJ2-1,TRBV28,NA,TGTGCCAGCAGTTCCGATGAGTCAGCCAAGGAACAATATGAGCAGTTCTTC,CASSSDESAKEQYEQFF
NA,TRBJ1-6,TRBV5-6,NA,TGTGCCAGCAGCTTGGTAGAACTGGGGTCACCCCTCCATTTT,CASSLVELGSPLHF
NA,TRBJ2-7,TRBV4-3,NA,TGCGCCATTAGCCAAGCTGTGATGGGGGGTCACATTAGCTACGAGCAGTACTTC,CAISQAVMGGHISYEQYF
NA,TRBJ2-5,TRBV10-3,NA,TGTGCCATCATTGAGTCAGCTACCAGACATGAGACCCAGTACTTC,CAIIESATRHETQYF
NA,TRBJ1-5,TRBV28,NA,TGTGCTAGCAGTCGAGGGGGTCAGCTTCAGCATTTT,CASSRGGQLQHF
NA,TRBJ1-1,TRBV5-6,NA,TGCGCCAGCAGTTTCGTCTGTGCCACTGAAGCTTTCTTT,CASSFVCATEAFF
NA,TRBJ2-3,TRBV6-6,few,TGTGCCAGCAGGAGCTGGGGGATACGTACGCAGTATTTT,CASRSWGIRTQYF
NA,TRBJ2-2,TRBV25-1,NA,TGTGCCCTTCATTGCGCTTCGTCGACTTACACCGGGGAGCTGTTTTTT,CALHCASSTYTGELFF
NA,TRBJ2-1,TRBV13,many,TGTGCCAGCAGCTTCGAGCGGAGCCCCTACAATGAGCAGTTCTTC,CASSFERSPYNEQFF
NA,TRBJ1-1,TRBV11-2,NA,TGTGCCAGTAGCGCTCGGGACAAGGGGCGCAAGAGATGGAGTAACACTGAAGCTTTCTTT,CASSARDKGRKRWSNTEAFF
NA,TRBJ2-1,TRBV10-3,NA,TGTGCCATCAGTGAGACCATAACGGCTAGCGCCTACAATGAGCAATTCTTC,CAISETITASAYNEQFF
NA,TRBJ2-1,TRBV5-8,NA,TGCGCCTTGGGTCGTTTCGATGAGCTGTTCTTC,CALGRFDELFF
NA,TRBJ1-4,TRBV6-6,NA,TGTGCCAGCAGCTCCCCCGGGACGGCAAACGAAAAACTGTTTTTT,CASSSPGTANEKLFF
NA,TRBJ2-7,TRBV30,NA,TGTGCCTGGATCAGGGCAGTGCCCCCCTACGAGCAGTACTTC,CAWIRAVPPYEQYF
NA,TRBJ2-1,TRBV5-1,NA,TGCGCCAGCAGCTGGGGCGCGGGATACTCAACCCACAATAAGCAGTTCTTC,CASSWGAGYSTHNKQFF
TRBD2,TRBJ2-1,TRBV11-1,NA,TGTGCCAGCAGCTTCCTAGCGGATATATCCTACGATGGGCAATTCTTC,CASSFLADISYDGQFF
TRBD1,TRBJ2-5,TRBV6-5,NA,TGTGCCAGCTGTTCCGACAGGGGGCTAACCCAGTACTTC,CASCSDRGLTQYF
TRBD2,TRBJ2-1,TRBV12-3/TRBV12-4,NA,TGTGCTAGCAGCCTGTCCGGGACTAGCAGATTCGAGCAGTTCTTC,CASSLSGTSRFEQFF